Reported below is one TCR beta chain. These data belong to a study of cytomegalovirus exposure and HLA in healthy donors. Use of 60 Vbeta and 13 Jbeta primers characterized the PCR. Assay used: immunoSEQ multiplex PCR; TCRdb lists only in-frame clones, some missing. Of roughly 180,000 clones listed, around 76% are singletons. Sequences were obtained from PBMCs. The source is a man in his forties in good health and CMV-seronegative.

The CDR3 loop reads CASSFGPAQGLETQYF. DNA of the CDR3: TGTGCCAGCAGCTTTGGTCCCGCCCAGGGGCTGGAGACCCAGTACTTC. The V gene is TRBV7-2, the J gene TRBJ2-5; TRBD1 might be the D (6 bases). Between the trimmed V and J ends, which lost 3 bases and 5 bases, there was a span of 19 bases. The CDR3 has 16 residues. CDR1 and CDR2 from the germline V gene are SGHTA and FQGNSA. The full variable domain, in which reference TRBV7-2 and TRBJ2-5 provide the parts outside the CDR3, is GAGVSQSPSNKVTEKGKDVELRCDPISGHTALYWYRQSLGQGLEFLIYFQGNSAPDKSGLPSDRFSAERTGGSVSTLTIQRTQQEDSAVYLCASSFGPAQGLETQYFGPGTRLLVL.